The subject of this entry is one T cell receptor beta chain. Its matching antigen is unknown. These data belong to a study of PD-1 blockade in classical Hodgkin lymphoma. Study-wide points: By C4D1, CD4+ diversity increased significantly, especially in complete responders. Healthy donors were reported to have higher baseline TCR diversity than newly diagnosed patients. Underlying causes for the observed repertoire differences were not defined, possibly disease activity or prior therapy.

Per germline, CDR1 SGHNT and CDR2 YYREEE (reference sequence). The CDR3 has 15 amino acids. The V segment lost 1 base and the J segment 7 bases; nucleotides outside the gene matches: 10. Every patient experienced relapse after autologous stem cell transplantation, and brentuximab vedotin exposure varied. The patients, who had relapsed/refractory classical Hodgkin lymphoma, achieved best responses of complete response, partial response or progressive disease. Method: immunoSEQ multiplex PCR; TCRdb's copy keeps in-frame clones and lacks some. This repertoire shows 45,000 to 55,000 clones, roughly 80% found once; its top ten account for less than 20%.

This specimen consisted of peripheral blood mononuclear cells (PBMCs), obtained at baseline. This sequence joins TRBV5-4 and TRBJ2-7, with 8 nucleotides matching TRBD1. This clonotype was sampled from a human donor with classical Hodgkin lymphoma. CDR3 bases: TGTGCCAGCAGCTTGCAGACGGACAGGGCTTGGGAGCAGTACGTC. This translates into CASSLQTDRAWEQYV.